This T cell receptor (beta chain) was retrieved from a study of T cells in Graves' hyperthyroidism and ophthalmopathy. In germline, CDR1 is MNHEY, CDR2 SMNVEV (reference sequence). The J segment lost 4 bases and the V segment lost 0 bases, leaving 5 bases of the junction unmatched. The CDR3 length is 15 residues. This clonotype was detected many times. TCR beta CDR3 regions were amplified from RNA. The HTBI primer set served for first-round RT-PCR of the TCR CDR3. TCRdb re-analysed the multiplex PCR reads in MiXCR, keeping a single row per CDR3 protein. The repertoire holds approximately 370,000 distinct CDR3 sequences, with under 15% as singletons.

The clonotype comes from a woman in her thirties with Graves' hyperthyroidism. Sequencing was carried out using blood. J is TRBJ2-7 and V is TRBV27, with TRBD1 matching over 8 bases. CDR3 amino acids: CASSLSQGAGYEQYF. The CDR3 nucleotides are TGTGCCAGCAGTTTATCCCAGGGGGCCGGGTACGAGCAGTACTTC.